This TCR beta chain is drawn from a study of CD8 T cells in ankylosing spondylitis. With regard to this clonotype: The antigen is unknown.

The CDR3 runs 14 residues. V shed 3 bases and J shed 3 bases, with 9 bases lying between them. Germline CDR1 LGHDT, CDR2 YNNKEL (reference sequence). Study-wide results and caveats: Apparently characteristic of ankylosing spondylitis blood was a TCR beta motif (about 8 highly homologous variants). Enrichment of disease-linked clones was reportedly significant in matched ankylosing spondylitis synovial fluid.

Quantitative 5'-RACE with molecular barcodes generated TCR beta libraries. TCRdb used MiXCR to reprocess the 5' RACE reads, holding one entry per CDR3 protein. The data show approximately 340,000 distinct CDR3 sequences, roughly 14% seen once. Sequencing was done on a sample of blood, either unsorted or a sorted T cell fraction (not recorded which). The TCR comes from a male donor with ankylosing spondylitis or in good health (not recorded which). The V and J genes are TRBV3-1 and TRBJ1-5; D is perhaps TRBD1 (5 bases). CDR3 in amino acids: CASSHGTDNQPQHF. The CDR3 DNA reads as TGTGCCAGCAGCCACGGGACGGACAATCAGCCCCAGCATTTT.